Presented here are 25 T cell receptor beta chains from one specimen sequenced in a study of metastatic and nonmetastatic thyroid tumors. There were no patients who had received any treatment before thyroid surgery. TCRdb re-called the PCR reads with MiXCR. Among 20,000 to 25,000 clones, 10% to 15% were seen once, and the ten largest hold approximately 25%. Sequenced: blood. The receptors were gathered from a female donor with papillary thyroid cancer or a benign thyroid nodule (not recorded which). Some clones in this sample may be carry-over from other donors' samples.

This clone was found a few times. V gene TRBV6-1 combines with J gene TRBJ1-2, with TRBD1 identical over 7 bases. Germline V gene data show CDR1 as MNHNS and CDR2 as SASEGT. J lost 5 bases, V lost 6 bases, and 6 bases had no gene match. The CDR3 consists of 13 residues. CDR3 in DNA: TGTGCCAGCAGGGGGACAGAAGGGTATGGCTACACCTTC. Translating gives CASRGTEGYGYTF.

This clone was picked up many times. The rearrangement joins TRBV5-6 to TRBJ1-1; D is undetermined. Deletions cut 3 bases from V and 1 base from J, with 7 bases between. This CDR3 spans 13 amino acids. The germline V gene has CDR1 SGHDT and CDR2 YYEEEE. The CDR3 region has the DNA TGTGCCAGCAGCTGGGTTGAGAACACTGAAGCTTTCTTT. Translated: CASSWVENTEAFF.

The V gene is TRBV5-6, the J gene TRBJ2-7; no clear D. The CDR3 is 14 amino acids. Trimming removed 2 bases at V and 4 bases at J, with 13 bases between. CDR1 is SGHDT and CDR2 is YYEEEE in the germline V gene. The CDR3 DNA follows: TGTGCCAGCAGCTTAGTAGGGCGTTATTACGAGCAGTACTTC. It specifies CASSLVGRYYEQYF. The whole variable domain, remainder taken from reference TRBV5-6 and TRBJ2-7, is DAGVTQSPTHLIKTRGQQVTLRCSPKSGHDTVSWYQQALGQGPQFIFQYYEEEERQRGNFPDRFSGHQFPNYSSELNVNALLLGDSALYLCASSLVGRYYEQYFGPGTRLTVT.

This clone was counted at least ten times. The chain combines TRBV4-1 with TRBJ2-2; possibly TRBD1 for D (6 bases). In germline, CDR1 is MGHRA, CDR2 YSYEKL. This CDR3 region has 14 residues. V lost 4 bases, J lost 3 bases, and 9 bases lay in between. CDR3 residues: CASSRRGHTGELFF. CDR3 nucleotides: TGCGCCAGCAGCCGCAGGGGACACACCGGGGAGCTGTTTTTT.

This clone was picked up many times. The V call is TRBV20-1, the J call TRBJ1-2; unclear D gene. The CDR3 covers 12 residues. CDR1 and CDR2 from the germline V gene are DFQATT and SNEGSKA (reference sequence). The V end was cut by 5 bases, the J end by 1 base, with 8 bases between. Here the CDR3 DNA reads TGCAGTGCTGAGTCCGGTAACTATGGCTACACCTTC. Encoded protein: CSAESGNYGYTF.

This chain joins TRBV6-2 or TRBV6-3 and TRBJ2-6; the D call may be TRBD1 or TRBD2 (6 bases each). The length of the CDR3 is 16 residues. Germline V CDR1 and CDR2: MNHEY, SVGEGT. V shed 5 bases and J shed 3 bases, with 14 bases lying between them. The CDR3 here is CASSEQQGGGANVLTF. CDR3 DNA sequence: TGTGCCAGCAGTGAACAACAGGGAGGTGGGGCCAACGTCCTGACTTTC.

This clone was counted at least ten times. This chain uses TRBV30 with TRBJ2-7; D may be TRBD2 (6 bases). V dropped 2 bases and J dropped 1 base, with 21 bases sitting between them. Germline V gene lookup returns CDR1 GTSNPN and CDR2 SVGIG (reference sequence). The CDR3 is made up of 17 amino acids. The CDR3 reads CAWSRRLSERASYEQYF. CDR3 coding DNA: TGTGCCTGGAGTCGTAGACTATCGGAGCGGGCATCCTACGAGCAGTACTTC.

This clone was detected many times. One end of the junction fails to match germline, which may point to a read error. This chain connects TRBV28 to TRBJ1-1; 9 bases fit TRBD1. Germline values: CDR1 MDHEN, CDR2 SYDVKM. This CDR3 comprises 10 residues. The CDR3 DNA sequence: TGTGCCAGCGGACAGGGGCCCCCTCCTTTT. Amino acids: CASGQGPPPF.

This clone has at least ten counts. J is TRBJ1-4 and V is TRBV10-3; the D gene is possibly TRBD1 (6 bases). Germline V gene lookup returns CDR1 ENHRY and CDR2 SYGVKD. There are 18 residues in the CDR3. The V end lost 6 bases, the J end lost 1 base, and 21 bases lay between the germline ends. The CDR3 is CAISNKTGHLETNEKLFF. As DNA, the CDR3 is TGTGCCATCAGCAACAAAACGGGACACCTTGAAACTAATGAAAAACTGTTTTTT.

The table lists this clone with many counts. The rearrangement joins TRBV20-1 to TRBJ1-5; the match to TRBD1 covers 10 bases. Per germline, CDR1 DFQATT and CDR2 SNEGSKA (reference sequence). The trim removed 0 bases at V and 2 bases at J, leaving 4 bases unmatched. There are 16 residues in the CDR3. This CDR3 reads CSARDQGTGGNQPQHF. The DNA of the CDR3 is TGCAGTGCTAGAGATCAGGGGACAGGGGGCAATCAGCCCCAGCATTTT.

In its sample, this clone was seen a few times. This rearrangement joins TRBV28 to TRBJ2-2; 8 bases are shared with TRBD2. Per germline, CDR1 MDHEN and CDR2 SYDVKM. CDR3 length: 18 amino acids. V lost 7 bases, J lost 2 bases, and 15 bases stayed unmatched. The CDR3 DNA follows: TGTGCCAGCATACCCTCGGCTCTAGCGGGCATTAACACCGGGGAGCTGTTTTTT. Its protein product is CASIPSALAGINTGELFF.

Ten or more counts support this clone. This chain uses TRBV7-9 with TRBJ1-6; D is undetermined. The CDR3 contains 13 residues. The germline V gene has CDR1 SEHNR and CDR2 FQNEAQ (reference sequence). Trimming stripped 2 bases from V and 7 bases from J, with 6 bases between. The chain's CDR3 is CASSLIENSPLHF. The CDR3 DNA reads TGTGCCAGCAGCTTAATTGAGAATTCACCCCTCCACTTT.

Notes on this clone: One junction end disagrees with the germline gene, perhaps due to a read error. This chain connects TRBV5-6 to TRBJ1-1; maybe TRBD1 (5 bases). CDR3 size: 14 residues. Germline-derived CDR1 and CDR2 are SGHDT and YYEEEE. This chain's CDR3 is CANSSRRGGAEAFF. DNA for the CDR3: TGTGCCAACAGCTCTCGGAGGGGTGGTGCTGAAGCTTTCTTT.

A few counts support this clone. The chain links TRBV6-1 to TRBJ2-2; either TRBD1 or TRBD2 may fit D (5 bases each). The CDR3 totals 12 residues. Germline V gene sequence: CDR1 MNHNS, CDR2 SASEGT. V was pared by 7 bases and J by 4 bases, with 7 bases between. The CDR3 region has the DNA TGTGCCAGCACCGGGACCACCGGGGAGCTGTTTTTT. Encoded protein: CASTGTTGELFF.

This clone has at least ten counts. The gene calls are TRBV11-2 and TRBJ2-2; 8 nucleotides align to TRBD1. Per germline, CDR1 SGHAT and CDR2 FQNNGV. The CDR3 runs 18 residues. After removal of 5 bases from V and 0 bases from J, the junction contained 11 bases not matched to a gene. This CDR3 reads CASSRRGRGLANTGELFF. CDR3 coding DNA: TGTGCCAGCAGCCGCAGGGGGCGCGGGTTAGCGAACACCGGGGAGCTGTTTTTT.

By share, this clone ranks as medium-sized. The CDR3 DNA reads TGTGCCAGCAGTTTAAGCGGGGGCGGGTATAATGGCTACACCTTC. Translating it yields CASSLSGGGYNGYTF. The rearrangement joins TRBV27 to TRBJ1-2, with TRBD1 as a possible D gene (6 bases). The CDR3 spans 15 residues. The germline gives CDR1 MNHEY, CDR2 SMNVEV (reference sequence). Trimming took off 2 bases at V and 6 bases at J, with 16 bases between the two ends.

This clone was recorded a few times. Since a much larger clone is just one base distant, this may be a read error. J is TRBJ1-1 and V is TRBV18; possible D gene TRBD1, 6 bases. This CDR3 comprises 13 residues. Germline values: CDR1 KGHSH, CDR2 LQKENI. This CDR3 reads CVSSPNRDTEAFF. The CDR3 DNA reads as TGTGTCAGCTCGCCGAACAGGGACACTGAAGCTTTCTTT.

For this clone: The junction departs from the called germline gene at one end, perhaps through a read error. The genes are TRBV11-1 and TRBJ2-3, with TRBD2 matching 13 bases. The CDR3 totals 16 residues. Germline lookup yields CDR1 SGHAT and CDR2 FQDESV (reference sequence). CDR3 DNA sequence: TGTGCCAGCAGCCTCGGGACTAGCGGGATAACAGATACGAAGTATTTT. It yields the protein CASSLGTSGITDTKYF.

This clone was counted at least ten times. J is TRBJ1-1 and V is TRBV18; D is ambiguous. In germline, CDR1 is KGHSH, CDR2 LQKENI. V was pared by 2 bases and J by 1 base, with 5 bases between. The CDR3 is 13 amino acids. CDR3 in amino acids: CASSPNSNTEAFF. The CDR3 region has the DNA TGTGCCAGCTCACCAAATTCGAACACTGAAGCTTTCTTT.

Only a few counts were recorded for this clone. An end of the junction differs from the germline gene, which may be a read error. Within the sample, other DNA sequences also encode this same CDR3. J is TRBJ2-3 and V is TRBV28; 9 nucleotides line up with TRBD2. The CDR3 contains 15 residues. From germline, CDR1 is MDHEN and CDR2 SYDVKM. The CDR3 coding sequence is TGTGCCAGCAGTTTAGCGGGAGGGTTGGGAAATACACAGTATTTT. Protein product: CASSLAGGLGNTQYF.

This clone was found many times. This sequence joins TRBV9 and TRBJ2-7; D perhaps matches TRBD2 (6 bases). Germline V gives CDR1 SGDLS, CDR2 YYNGEE. V lost 4 bases to trimming and J lost 0 bases, with 14 bases between them. CDR3 length: 15 amino acids. CDR3 coding DNA: TGTGCCAGCAGCCCCGCGGGGCTGAACTCCTACGAGCAGTACTTC. Its translation: CASSPAGLNSYEQYF.

Ten or more counts support this clone. The V gene is TRBV4-2, the J gene TRBJ1-4, with no clear D. V was trimmed by 5 bases and J by 4 bases, leaving 20 bases between them. In germline, CDR1 is LGHNA, CDR2 YNFKEQ. The CDR3 is made up of 17 amino acids. In nucleotides, the CDR3 is TGTGCCAGCAGCTCCCAGGTCCACAGAGCCCTTAATGAAAAACTGTTTTTT. This sequence encodes CASSSQVHRALNEKLFF.

The rearrangement uses TRBV6-1 and TRBJ1-2, with 7 nucleotides matching TRBD1. This CDR3 region has 14 residues. Germline-derived CDR1 and CDR2 are MNHNS and SASEGT. The V gene end was trimmed by 6 bases and the J gene end by 7 bases; junction bases not matched to a gene: 11. The DNA of the CDR3 is TGTGCCAGCAGATCTCGGACAGGTGCTAGTGGCTACACCTTC. Its translation is CASRSRTGASGYTF.

This clone has at least ten counts. The chain couples TRBV27 to TRBJ2-1; 14 bases line up with TRBD2. J was trimmed by 9 bases and V by 4 bases; bases with no gene match: 5. The length of the CDR3 is 15 residues. Germline-derived CDR1 and CDR2 are MNHEY and SMNVEV (reference sequence). In nucleotides, the CDR3 is TGTGCCAGCAGTTCCGGACTAGCGGGAGGACGTGAGCAGTTCTTC. Its protein product is CASSSGLAGGREQFF.

The table lists this clone with many counts. Other DNA sequences in the same sample also yield this CDR3. The chain employs TRBV5-6 and TRBJ1-1; D is unresolved. The germline V and J ends were trimmed by 4 bases and 2 bases, with 21 bases remaining between them. There are 17 residues in the CDR3. Germline CDR1 SGHDT, CDR2 YYEEEE. CDR3 residues: CASSPKGLRQFNTEAFF. The CDR3 nucleotides are TGTGCCAGCAGCCCGAAAGGGTTACGGCAGTTTAACACTGAAGCTTTCTTT.